This passage covers 15 T cell receptor beta chains from one sample sequenced in a study of cytomegalovirus exposure and HLA in healthy donors. The PCR used 60 Vbeta and 13 Jbeta primers. Profiled with immunoSEQ multiplex PCR; TCRdb holds only in-frame clones, not every one. The sample records 100,000 to 150,000 clones, roughly three fifths being singletons. Sequencing used PBMCs. The receptors were sampled from a woman in her 40s in good health and CMV-seronegative.

The chain joins TRBV5-1 to TRBJ2-3; 7 bases agree with TRBD2. The V and J ends lost 7 bases and 0 bases, in that order; junction bases with no gene match: 5. Germline V gene sequence: CDR1 SGHRS, CDR2 YFSETQ. The CDR3 loop spans 14 amino acids. The CDR3 sequence: CASGAGVSTDTQYF. DNA for the CDR3: TGCGCCAGCGGGGCGGGGGTGAGCACAGATACGCAGTATTTT.

The chain uses TRBV7-9 and TRBJ2-2; 13 bases line up with TRBD2. This CDR3 comprises 14 residues. Looked up from germline, CDR1 is SEHNR and CDR2 is FQNEAQ (reference sequence). V shed 5 bases and J 10 bases; nucleotides not matched to a gene: 4. The CDR3 spells CASSGGTSGEELFF. The CDR3 DNA reads TGTGCCAGCAGCGGGGGGACTAGCGGGGAGGAGCTGTTTTTT.

The CDR3 nucleotides read TGTGCCAGCAGCTCTTGGACTAGCGGGGACACAGATACGCAGTATTTT. Amino acid sequence: CASSSWTSGDTDTQYF. The gene calls are TRBV5-4 and TRBJ2-3; TRBD2 matches 12 bases. The CDR3 covers 16 residues. The ends lost 3 bases at V and 2 bases at J; junction bases unmatched: 4. CDR1 SGHNT and CDR2 YYREEE come from the germline V gene (reference sequence).

The chain links TRBV7-9 to TRBJ1-1; D unresolved. Germline V gene lookup returns CDR1 SEHNR and CDR2 FQNEAQ (reference sequence). The CDR3 spans 15 residues. Trimming shortened V by 5 bases and J by 3 bases, and 16 bases separated the two germline ends. The chain's CDR3 is CASSTRAGGDTEAFF. In DNA, the CDR3 is TGTGCCAGCAGCACGAGGGCAGGCGGCGACACTGAAGCTTTCTTT.

The CDR3 here is CASSGTDHYGYTF. The CDR3 coding sequence is TGTGCCAGCAGTGGGACAGACCACTATGGCTACACCTTC. The rearrangement joins TRBV6-1 to TRBJ1-2; TRBD1 is a possible D gene (6 bases). The germline gives CDR1 MNHNS, CDR2 SASEGT. This CDR3 is built from 13 residues. V shed 4 bases and J shed 3 bases, with 9 bases lying between them.

J is TRBJ2-7 and V is TRBV5-1, with D tentatively TRBD1 (6 bases). In germline, CDR1 is SGHRS, CDR2 YFSETQ. This CDR3 spans 13 amino acids. Trimming removed 2 bases at V and 5 bases at J, with 11 bases between. The CDR3 DNA sequence: TGCGCCAGCAGCTTTCAGGCAGGGGACGAGCAGTACTTC. This encodes CASSFQAGDEQYF.

The rearrangement uses TRBV9 and TRBJ1-4; 8 bases align to TRBD1. This CDR3 region has 14 residues. The V segment lost 0 bases and the J segment 7 bases; nucleotides outside the gene matches: 2. Germline V CDR1 and CDR2: SGDLS, YYNGEE. The CDR3 DNA follows: TGTGCCAGCAGCGTAGGGACAGGGACTGAAAAACTGTTTTTT. It yields the protein CASSVGTGTEKLFF.

This clone showed up just a few times. The CDR3 is CASRTPGGTGELFF. Written as DNA, the CDR3 is TGTGCCAGCAGAACCCCAGGGGGAACCGGGGAGCTGTTTTTT. The V gene is TRBV6-6, the J gene TRBJ2-2; TRBD1 aligns across 7 bases. The germline V gene encodes CDR1 MNHNY and CDR2 SVGAGI (reference sequence). The length of the CDR3 is 14 residues. V lost 6 bases to trimming and J lost 5 bases; unmatched junction nucleotides: 6.

As concerns this clone: Additional DNA sequences in this sample encode the identical CDR3. V and J are TRBV27 and TRBJ1-1; no clear D. The germline gives CDR1 MNHEY, CDR2 SMNVEV (reference sequence). The CDR3 runs to 13 residues. V lost 0 bases and J 1 base, leaving 3 bases between the germline ends. The CDR3 sequence is CASSLSRNTEAFF. CDR3 in DNA: TGTGCCAGCAGTTTATCGCGGAACACTGAAGCTTTCTTT.

This clone was recorded a few times. V and J are TRBV15 and TRBJ2-6; D may be TRBD2 (5 bases). Trimming removed 5 bases from V and 3 bases from J, with 14 bases in between. The CDR3 runs to 16 residues. The V gene's germline CDR1 is LNHNV and CDR2 YYDKDF (reference sequence). The CDR3: CATSSRGGRGANVLTF. The CDR3 DNA follows: TGTGCCACCAGCTCCCGAGGCGGGCGTGGGGCCAACGTCCTGACTTTC. Full variable domain (missing parts from reference TRBV15 and TRBJ2-6): DAMVIQNPRYQVTQFGKPVTLSCSQTLNHNVMYWYQQKSSQAPKLLFHYYDKDFNNEADTPDNFQSRRPNTSFCFLDIRSPGLGDTAMYLCATSSRGGRGANVLTFGAGSRLTVL.

CDR3 sequence (DNA): TGCAGCGTTCGGAATGTACGGGAGGGGGGCTACACCTTC. Encoded protein: CSVRNVREGGYTF. The genes are TRBV29-1 and TRBJ1-2; possibly TRBD1 for D (5 bases). The CDR3 length is 13 residues. V lost 5 bases and J 8 bases, leaving 18 bases between the germline ends. Germline V gene sequence: CDR1 SQVTM, CDR2 ANQGSEA.

This chain uses TRBV16 with TRBJ1-3; tentative D call: TRBD1 (5 bases). Trimming shortened V by 5 bases and J by 2 bases, and 13 bases separated the two germline ends. CDR1 KGHSY and CDR2 FQNENV come from the germline V gene. The CDR3 is 15 amino acids. As DNA, the CDR3 is TGTGCCAGCAGCACCCAGGGTTCCACTGGAAACACCATATATTTT. Amino acid sequence: CASSTQGSTGNTIYF.

This clone was detected only once. The junction shows a germline mismatch at one end, possibly a read error. This chain connects TRBV18 to TRBJ1-4; D remains unclear. This CDR3 contains 13 residues. Germline V CDR1 and CDR2: KGHSH, LQKENI. The DNA for the CDR3 is TGTGCCAGCTCACACTCAACTGATGAAAAACTGTTTTTT. It specifies CASSHSTDEKLFF.

The chain carries TRBV2 and TRBJ1-1; unclear D gene. CDR3 length: 11 residues. Between the trimmed V and J ends, which lost 2 bases and 11 bases, there was a span of 9 bases. The germline V gene has CDR1 SNHLY and CDR2 FYNNEI. The CDR3 region is CASSETRTAFF. DNA for the CDR3: TGTGCCAGCAGTGAAACCAGAACCGCTTTCTTT.

This rearrangement joins TRBV10-3 to TRBJ2-3; 11 nucleotides agree with TRBD2. This CDR3 region has 16 residues. V was clipped by 3 bases and J by 2 bases; unmatched bases: 4. Germline assignment: CDR1 ENHRY and CDR2 SYGVKD. The CDR3 sequence is CAISELAGATTDTQYF. DNA of the CDR3: TGTGCCATCAGTGAACTAGCGGGGGCGACCACAGATACGCAGTATTTT.